The clone carrying this TCR beta chain was seen repeatedly, ten times or more. Its antigen remains unidentified. This sample is part of a study of T-cell reconstitution after alpha-beta-depleted transplantation in children. Trimming left V 2 bases short and J 2 bases short, with 4 bases between. This CDR3 comprises 12 residues. Germline assignment: CDR1 MNHNS and CDR2 SASEGT. Overall study results and limits: Expanded clones from the graft, numbering several hundred, reportedly supplied alpha-beta T cells about two months after transplant. After transplant, high TCRbeta diversity at day 60 in some patients arose from surviving recipient T cells and thymic progenitors. Most T-cell counts and diversity one year after the transplant came from T cells that were newly produced.

The authors prepared the TCRbeta library with unique molecular identifiers. Via MiXCR, TCRdb re-called the PCR reads, giving one row per CDR3 protein. The sample has some 80,000 distinct CDR3 sequences; 15% to 20% are singletons. The chain employs TRBV6-1 and TRBJ2-7; no definite D call. Sequencing was performed on PBMCs, mostly from graft donor cells, taken 360 days after TCRalphabeta/CD19-depleted stem cell transplant. The clonotype was recovered from a male patient aged 2 to 9 who had a stem cell transplant for acute lymphoblastic leukemia, so the T cells may come from the graft donor. CDR3 sequence: CASSELPYEQYF. The CDR3 DNA is TGTGCCAGCAGTGAACTCCCCTACGAGCAGTACTTC.